The clone carrying this T cell receptor beta chain was observed a few times. Its specificity is not known. This CDR3 spans 13 amino acids. Looked up from germline, CDR1 is DFQATT and CDR2 is SNEGSKA (reference sequence). Trimming stripped 1 base from V and 4 bases from J, with 11 bases between. One entry per CDR3 protein results from TCRdb running MiXCR on the 5' RACE reads. The table has 300,000 to 350,000 distinct CDR3 sequences, roughly 15% seen once. This sample was included in a study of CD8 T cells in ankylosing spondylitis. Study-wide points: Earlier work had already found some motif variants in reactive arthritis synovial fluid and blood.

Material: blood, either unsorted or a sorted T cell fraction (not recorded which). The source is a male donor with ankylosing spondylitis or in good health (not recorded which). V usage is TRBV20-1 and J usage is TRBJ2-7; no firm D call. CDR3: CSARALKGYEQYF. In nucleotides, the CDR3 is TGCAGTGCTAGAGCTTTGAAAGGTTACGAGCAGTACTTC.